The clone carrying this T cell receptor beta chain has only a few counts. The sample originates from a study of Graves' ophthalmopathy and Graves' hyperthyroidism. Researchers took RNA transcripts and amplified TCR beta CDR3 regions from them. First-round RT-PCR used HTBI primers; second-round multiplex PCR followed. Using its own MiXCR run on the multiplex PCR reads, TCRdb lists one record per CDR3 protein. The table has approximately 500,000 distinct CDR3 sequences, 14% seen once. The CDR3 runs to 13 residues. Germline loops: CDR1 GTSNPN, CDR2 SVGIG (reference sequence). V dropped 4 bases and J dropped 7; count of bases not matched to a gene: 9.

Sequencing input: blood. This sequence joins TRBV30 and TRBJ1-1; 7 bases agree with TRBD1. The receptor was derived from a woman aged 30 to 39 with Graves' ophthalmopathy. The CDR3 DNA follows: TGTGCCTGGACCACCTCTAGGGGGCTTGAAGCTTTCTTT. Its translation: CAWTTSRGLEAFF.